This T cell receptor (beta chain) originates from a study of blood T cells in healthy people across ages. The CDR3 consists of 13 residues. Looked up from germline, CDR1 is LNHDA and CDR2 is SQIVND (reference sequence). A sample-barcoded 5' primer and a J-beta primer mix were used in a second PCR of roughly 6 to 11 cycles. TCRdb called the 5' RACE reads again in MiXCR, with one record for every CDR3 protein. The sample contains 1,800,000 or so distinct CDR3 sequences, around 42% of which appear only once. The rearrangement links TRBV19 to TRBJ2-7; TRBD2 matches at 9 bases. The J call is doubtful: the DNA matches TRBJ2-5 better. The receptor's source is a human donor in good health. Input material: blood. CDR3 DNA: TGTGCCAGTAGTTCCCAGACTAGCGGGACCCAGTACTTC. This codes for CASSSQTSGTQYF.